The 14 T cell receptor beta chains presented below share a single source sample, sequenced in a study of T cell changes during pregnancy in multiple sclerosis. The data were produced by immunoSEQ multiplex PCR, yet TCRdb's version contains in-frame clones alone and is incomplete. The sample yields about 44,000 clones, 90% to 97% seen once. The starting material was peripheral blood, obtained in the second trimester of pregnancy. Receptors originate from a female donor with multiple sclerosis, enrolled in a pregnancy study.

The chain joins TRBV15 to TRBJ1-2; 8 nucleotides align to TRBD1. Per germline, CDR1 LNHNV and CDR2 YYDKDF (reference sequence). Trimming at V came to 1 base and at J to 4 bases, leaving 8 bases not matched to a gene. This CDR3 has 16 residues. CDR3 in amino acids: CATSRATGVWGYGYTF. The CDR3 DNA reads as TGTGCCACCAGCAGAGCGACAGGGGTATGGGGCTATGGCTACACCTTC. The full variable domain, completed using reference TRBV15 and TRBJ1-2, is DAMVIQNPRYQVTQFGKPVTLSCSQTLNHNVMYWYQQKSSQAPKLLFHYYDKDFNNEADTPDNFQSRRPNTSFCFLDIRSPGLGDTAMYLCATSRATGVWGYGYTFGSGTRLTVV.

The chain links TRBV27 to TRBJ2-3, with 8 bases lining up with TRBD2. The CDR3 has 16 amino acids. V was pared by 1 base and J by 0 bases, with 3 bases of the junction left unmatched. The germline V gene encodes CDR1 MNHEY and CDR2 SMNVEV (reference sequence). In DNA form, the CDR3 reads TGTGCCAGCAGTTTATTAGGCGGGGGGAGCACAGATACGCAGTATTTT. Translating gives CASSLLGGGSTDTQYF.

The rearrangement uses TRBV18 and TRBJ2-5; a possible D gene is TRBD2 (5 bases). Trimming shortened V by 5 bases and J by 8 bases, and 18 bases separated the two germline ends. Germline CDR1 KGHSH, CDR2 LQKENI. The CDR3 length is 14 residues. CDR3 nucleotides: TGTGCCAGCTCAACCGGACCGGGGATAGGAACCCAGTACTTC. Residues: CASSTGPGIGTQYF.

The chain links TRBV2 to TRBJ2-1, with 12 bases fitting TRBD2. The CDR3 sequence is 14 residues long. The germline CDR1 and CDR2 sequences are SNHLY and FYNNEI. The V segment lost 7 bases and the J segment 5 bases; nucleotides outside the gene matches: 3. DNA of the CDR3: TGTGCCAGCAACAGACTAGCGGGGGACAATGAGCAGTTCTTC. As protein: CASNRLAGDNEQFF.

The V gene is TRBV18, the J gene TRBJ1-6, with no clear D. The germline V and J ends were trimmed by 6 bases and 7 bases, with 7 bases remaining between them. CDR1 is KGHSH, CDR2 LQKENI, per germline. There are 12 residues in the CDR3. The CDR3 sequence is CASSPENSPLHF. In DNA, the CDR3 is TGTGCCAGCTCCCCGGAGAATTCACCCCTCCACTTT. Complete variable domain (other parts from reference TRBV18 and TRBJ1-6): NAGVMQNPRHLVRRRGQEARLRCSPMKGHSHVYWYRQLPEEGLKFMVYLQKENIIDESGMPKERFSAEFPKEGPSILRIQQVVRGDSAAYFCASSPENSPLHFGNGTRLTVT.

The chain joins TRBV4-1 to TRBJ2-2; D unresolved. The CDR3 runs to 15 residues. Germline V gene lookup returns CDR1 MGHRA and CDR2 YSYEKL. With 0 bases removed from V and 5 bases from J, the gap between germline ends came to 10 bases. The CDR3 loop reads CASSQETQLTGELFF. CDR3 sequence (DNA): TGCGCCAGCAGCCAAGAGACACAATTAACCGGGGAGCTGTTTTTT.

The DNA of the CDR3 is TGTGCCAGCAGCTTGCTAGCGGGAGTTGGAGGGGGGAATTACAATGAGCAGTTCTTC. It specifies CASSLLAGVGGGNYNEQFF. The rearrangement joins TRBV7-3 to TRBJ2-1, with 10 bases fitting TRBD2. J gave up 4 bases and V 3 bases, and 15 bases lay outside the gene matches. The germline CDR1 and CDR2 sequences are SGHTA and FQGTGA. The CDR3 covers 19 residues.

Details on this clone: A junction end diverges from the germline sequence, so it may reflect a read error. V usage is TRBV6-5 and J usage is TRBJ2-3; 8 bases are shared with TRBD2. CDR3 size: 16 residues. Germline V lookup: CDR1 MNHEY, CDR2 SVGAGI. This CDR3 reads CASSYSERGSKDTQYF. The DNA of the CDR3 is TGTGCCAGCAGTTACTCTGAGCGGGGGAGCAAAGATACGCAGTATTTT.

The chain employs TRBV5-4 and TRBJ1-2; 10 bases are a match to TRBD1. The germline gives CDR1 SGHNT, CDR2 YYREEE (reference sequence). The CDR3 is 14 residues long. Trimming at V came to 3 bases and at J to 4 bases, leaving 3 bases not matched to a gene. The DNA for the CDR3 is TGTGCCAGCAGCTCGGGACAGGGGACCTATGGCTACACCTTC. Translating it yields CASSSGQGTYGYTF.

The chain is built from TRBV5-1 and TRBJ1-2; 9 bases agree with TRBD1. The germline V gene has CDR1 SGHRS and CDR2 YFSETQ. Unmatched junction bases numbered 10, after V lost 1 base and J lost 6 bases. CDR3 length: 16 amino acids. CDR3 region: CASSLYGTGSPNGYTF. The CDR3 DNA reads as TGCGCCAGCAGCTTGTATGGGACAGGGTCCCCGAATGGCTACACCTTC.

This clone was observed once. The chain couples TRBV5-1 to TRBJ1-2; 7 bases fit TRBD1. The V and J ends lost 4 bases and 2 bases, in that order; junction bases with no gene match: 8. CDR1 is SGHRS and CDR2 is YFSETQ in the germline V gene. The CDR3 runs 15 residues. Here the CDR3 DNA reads TGCGCCAGCAGCCGAGGCAAGGGACAGAACTATGGCTACACCTTC. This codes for CASSRGKGQNYGYTF.

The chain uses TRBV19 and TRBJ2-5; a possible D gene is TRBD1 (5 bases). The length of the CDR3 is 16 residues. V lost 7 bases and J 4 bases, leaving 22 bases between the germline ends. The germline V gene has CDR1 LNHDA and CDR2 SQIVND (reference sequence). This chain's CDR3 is CASTLRSQGGRETQYF. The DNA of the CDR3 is TGTGCCAGTACCTTGAGGAGCCAGGGCGGCCGAGAGACCCAGTACTTC. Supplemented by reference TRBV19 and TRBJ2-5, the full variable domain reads DGGITQSPKYLFRKEGQNVTLSCEQNLNHDAMYWYRQDPGQGLRLIYYSQIVNDFQKGDIAEGYSVSREKKESFPLTVTSAQKNPTAFYLCASTLRSQGGRETQYFGPGTRLLVL.

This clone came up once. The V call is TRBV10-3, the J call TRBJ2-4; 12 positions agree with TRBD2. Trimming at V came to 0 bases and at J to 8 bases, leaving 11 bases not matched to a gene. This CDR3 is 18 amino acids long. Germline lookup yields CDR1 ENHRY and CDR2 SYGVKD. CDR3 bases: TGTGCCATCAGTGAGTCCGGACTGACTAGCGGGAGTCAGGACATTCAGTACTTC. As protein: CAISESGLTSGSQDIQYF.

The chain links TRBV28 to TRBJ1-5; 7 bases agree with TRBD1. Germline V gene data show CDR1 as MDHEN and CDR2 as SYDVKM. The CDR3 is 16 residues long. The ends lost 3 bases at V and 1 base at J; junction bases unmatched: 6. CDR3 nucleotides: TGTGCCAGCAGTTTTGGGGGCAGGGGGAGCAATCAGCCCCAGCATTTT. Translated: CASSFGGRGSNQPQHF.